This record concerns one T cell receptor (beta chain) sequence. Its recognized antigen is unknown. Base qualities are missing; no much larger clone stands one base away. The source of the sample is a study of T cell responses to AZD1222 COVID-19 vaccine (dated by TCRdb to the early 2020s). With respect to the entire study: AZD1222 recipients whose second dose came at about 4 weeks and those whose second dose came at about 12 weeks were combined into one group, since spike-specific TCR depth and breadth did not differ between the two schedules. A total of just over 230 trial participants underwent TCR sequencing, of whom around 210 had received two doses of AZD1222 and approximately 25 had received two doses of the MenACWY control vaccine. Trial participants were enrolled by age into 18-55, 56-69 and 70-plus year subgroups, with around 150, 28 and 57 TCR-sequenced participants respectively.

Summary of the overall study and its limitations: Most participants were white British and females outnumbered males, and the authors suggested that clonal diversity may have been underestimated. Conclusions about previously exposed vaccinees are limited, since just a handful of AZD1222 recipients were seropositive for SARS-CoV-2 at baseline. In the small 56-69-year group, the increase in depth fell short of significance, most likely because of low power. Vaccine-associated CD4 TCRs spanned the whole spike protein, with dominant responses in regions 160-218 and 743-854. Reportedly, almost half of the unique spike-specific TCRs recognized epitopes lying outside the regions that are mutated in the B.1.351 and B.1.1.7 variants. Spike-specific TCR breadth and depth rose significantly after two AZD1222 doses compared with day 0 and with MenACWY recipients. No day 14 peak-response samples were available, so repertoires were characterized only after the peak T cell response.

The intended sense of this specimen's time point label: baseline before first vaccination. The vaccinee samples were drawn from two UK trials, COV001 and COV002, one of which was a single-blind randomized controlled phase 2/3 trial testing AZD1222 (ChAdOx1 nCoV-19) in healthy adults. Trial participant PBMC samples were collected at day 0 and day 28 after the second dose for TCRbeta chain sequencing. From cysteine to phenylalanine, the CDR3 is 13 amino acids long. The retained sequence is limited to the CDR3, 39 bases, with the frame set at the first base. The germline V gene (reference sequence) yields LGHDT for CDR1 and YNNKEL for CDR2. V is pared back by 5 bases and J by 1 base, with 8 bases lying between the germline termini. The CDR3 regions of human TCRbeta chains were analyzed by immunosequencing. Under the source paper's analysis protocol: TCRs in the repertoires were compared against a reference library of SARS-CoV-2-specific TCRs that had been generated with the MIRA antigen-specificity platform. Breadth meant the fraction of unique TCRs that were SARS-CoV-2-associated, whereas depth meant the fraction of total T cells that were SARS-CoV-2-associated. Using the MIRA data, each spike-specific TCR was mapped to the spike region that the TCR reacts to and placed in a CD4 or CD8 class. Log10-transformed breadth and depth values were compared by one-way ANOVA with Sidak's multiple comparisons tests. Not all clones reach the TCRdb copy of this immuneACCESS table, which keeps in-frame sequences only. Checked studies attribute under half of the gap to unresolved V genes and leave the rest unexplained. That table supplies the V and J calls and clone size; D and trimming were determined from the DNA. A total of 85,000 to 110,000 clones appear in this sample, approximately 89% of them only once. 20% to 25% of the sample comes from the top ten.

The chain is encoded by TRBV3-1 (or the pseudogene TRBV3-2) joined to TRBJ1-2, with an unclear D gene assignment. The TCR sequence derives from an adult in good health. Sample: peripheral blood, taken on day 0 of AZD1222 vaccination. The DNA sequence is given as TGTGCCAGCAGCGCTTCTGATAACTATGGCTACACCTTC. Its product reads: CASSASDNYGYTF.